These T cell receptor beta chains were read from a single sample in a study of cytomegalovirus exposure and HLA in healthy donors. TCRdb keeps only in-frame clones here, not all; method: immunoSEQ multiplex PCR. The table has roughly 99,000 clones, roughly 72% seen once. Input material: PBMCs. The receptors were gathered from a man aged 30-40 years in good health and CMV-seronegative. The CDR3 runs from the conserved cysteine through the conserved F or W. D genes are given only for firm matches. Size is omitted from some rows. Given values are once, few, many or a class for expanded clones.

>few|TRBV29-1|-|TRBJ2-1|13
CSGGQSSYNEQFF
TGCAGCGGTGGACAGAGCTCCTACAATGAGCAGTTCTTC
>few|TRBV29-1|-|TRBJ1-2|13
CSVGGGSSIGYTF
TGCAGCGTTGGGGGGGGTAGTTCTATTGGCTACACCTTC
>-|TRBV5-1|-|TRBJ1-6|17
CASRPGTPAGNNSPLHF
TGCGCCAGCAGACCCGGGACCCCGGCGGGAAATAATTCACCCCTCCACTTT
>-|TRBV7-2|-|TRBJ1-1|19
CASSLISTLQGFLNTEAFF
TGTGCCAGCAGCTTGATAAGTACTCTCCAGGGGTTCCTAAACACTGAAGCTTTCTTT
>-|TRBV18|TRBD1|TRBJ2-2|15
CASSPMDRQTGELFF
TGTGCCAGCTCACCGATGGACAGGCAAACCGGGGAGCTGTTTTTT
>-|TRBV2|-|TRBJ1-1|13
CASRATGNTEAFF
TGTGCCAGCAGAGCGACAGGGAACACTGAAGCTTTCTTT
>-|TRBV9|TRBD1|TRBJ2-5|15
CASSVAETGPETQYF
TGTGCCAGCAGCGTAGCTGAGACAGGGCCAGAGACCCAGTACTTC
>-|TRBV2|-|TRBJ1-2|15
CASSELAGRRYGYTF
TGTGCCAGCAGTGAATTGGCAGGGAGGAGGTATGGCTACACCTTC
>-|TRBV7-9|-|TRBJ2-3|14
CASSLRGQPDTQYF
TGTGCCAGCAGCTTAAGGGGCCAACCAGATACGCAGTATTTT
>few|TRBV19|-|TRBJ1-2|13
CASSIQGKDGYTF
TGTGCCAGTAGTATACAGGGAAAGGATGGCTACACCTTC
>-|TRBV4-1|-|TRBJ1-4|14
CASSPEGRDGKLFF
TGCGCCAGCAGCCCGGAGGGGAGGGACGGAAAACTGTTTTTT
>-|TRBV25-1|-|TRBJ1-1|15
CASSESQGRNTEAFF
TGTGCCAGCAGTGAATCTCAGGGTAGGAACACTGAAGCTTTCTTT
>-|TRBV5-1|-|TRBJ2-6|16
CASSLGGSSGANVLTF
TGCGCCAGCAGCTTGGGCGGATCCTCTGGGGCCAACGTCCTGACTTTC
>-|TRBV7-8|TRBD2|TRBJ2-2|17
CASSASLAGGPGGELFF
TGTGCCAGCAGCGCATCACTAGCGGGAGGGCCGGGCGGGGAGCTGTTTTTT
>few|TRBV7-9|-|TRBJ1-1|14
CASSPGTRKNEAFF
TGTGCCAGCAGCCCCGGGACACGGAAAAATGAAGCTTTCTTT
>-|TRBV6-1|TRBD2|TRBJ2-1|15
CASSESGGAYNEQFF
TGTGCCAGCAGTGAAAGCGGGGGGGCCTACAATGAGCAGTTCTTC
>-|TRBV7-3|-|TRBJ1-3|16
CASSPGPGVSGNTIYF
TGTGCCAGCAGCCCCGGGCCGGGGGTATCAGGAAACACCATATATTTT
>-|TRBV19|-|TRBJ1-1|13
CASSPGAHTEAFF
TGTGCCAGTAGTCCAGGGGCCCACACTGAAGCTTTCTTT
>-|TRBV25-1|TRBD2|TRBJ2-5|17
CASSESLGRGEQETQYF
TGTGCCAGCAGTGAATCCCTCGGGAGGGGGGAGCAAGAGACCCAGTACTTC
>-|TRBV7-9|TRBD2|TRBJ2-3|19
CASSPLMGLAVLLVDTQYF
TGTGCCAGCAGCCCCCTGATGGGACTAGCGGTGTTGTTGGTAGATACGCAGTATTTT
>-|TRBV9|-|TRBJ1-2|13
CASSERLNYGYTF
TGTGCCAGCAGCGAGAGGCTGAACTATGGCTACACCTTC
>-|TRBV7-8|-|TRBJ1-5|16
CASSFPDSRDNQPQHF
TGTGCCAGCAGCTTCCCTGACAGCCGCGACAATCAGCCCCAGCATTTT
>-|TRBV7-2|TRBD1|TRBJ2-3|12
CASSLGQGRQYF
TGTGCCAGCAGCTTGGGACAGGGGAGGCAGTATTTT
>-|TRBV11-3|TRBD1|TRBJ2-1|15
CASSLGTGGHNEQFF
TGTGCCAGCAGCTTAGGGACAGGGGGTCACAATGAGCAGTTCTTC
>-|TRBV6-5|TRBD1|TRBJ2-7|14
CASSPGQGAYEQYF
TGTGCCAGCAGTCCAGGACAGGGGGCCTACGAGCAGTACTTC
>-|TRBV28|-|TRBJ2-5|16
CASSLQRLLSSYEPYF
TGTGCCAGCAGTTTACAGCGACTCCTGAGCTCCTACGAGCCGTACTTC
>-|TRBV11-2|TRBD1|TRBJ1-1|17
CASSLKGTAGEAWLAFF
TGTGCCAGCAGCTTAAAAGGGACAGCTGGGGAGGCTTGGTTAGCTTTCTTT
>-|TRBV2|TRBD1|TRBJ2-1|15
CASSLDRETYNEQFF
TGTGCCAGCAGTTTAGACAGGGAAACCTACAATGAGCAGTTCTTC
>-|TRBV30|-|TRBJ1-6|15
CAWSRESSYNSPLHF
TGTGCCTGGAGTAGAGAGAGCTCCTATAATTCACCCCTCCACTTT
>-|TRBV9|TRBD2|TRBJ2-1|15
CASSVRDYSYNEQFF
TGTGCCAGCAGCGTACGGGACTACTCCTACAATGAGCAGTTCTTC
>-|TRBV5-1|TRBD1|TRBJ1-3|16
CASSSQGASSGNTIYF
TGCGCCAGCAGCTCACAGGGGGCCAGCTCTGGAAACACCATATATTTT
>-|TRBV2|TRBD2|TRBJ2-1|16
CASSDSLAGAYNEQFF
TGTGCCAGCAGTGATAGCCTAGCGGGGGCCTACAATGAGCAGTTCTTC
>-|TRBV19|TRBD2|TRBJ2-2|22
CASSILGRLGTSGRRGTGELFF
TGTGCCAGTAGTATACTCGGCCGATTGGGGACTAGCGGGAGACGGGGCACCGGGGAGCTGTTTTTT
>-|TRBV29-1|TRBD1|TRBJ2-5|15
CSVGRTGATQETQYF
TGCAGCGTCGGACGGACAGGGGCGACTCAAGAGACCCAGTACTTC
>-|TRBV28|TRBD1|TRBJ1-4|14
CASSFTGGSEKLFF
TGTGCCAGCAGTTTCACAGGGGGCTCTGAAAAACTGTTTTTT
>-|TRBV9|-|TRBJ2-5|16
CASSVGPQIGQETQYF
TGTGCCAGCAGCGTAGGTCCACAGATAGGACAAGAGACCCAGTACTTC
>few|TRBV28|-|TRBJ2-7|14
CASSLQGPPYEQYF
TGTGCCAGCAGTTTACAGGGCCCTCCCTACGAGCAGTACTTC
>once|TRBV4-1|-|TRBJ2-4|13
CASSPDNKNIQYF
TGCGCCAGCAGCCCGGACAACAAAAACATTCAGTACTTC
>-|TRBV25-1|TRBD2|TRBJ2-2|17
CASSPPALAGYTGELFF
TGTGCCAGCAGTCCGCCTGCCCTAGCGGGGTACACCGGGGAGCTGTTTTTT
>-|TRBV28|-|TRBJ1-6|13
CASGLSDNSPLHF
TGTGCCAGCGGATTAAGCGATAATTCACCCCTCCACTTT
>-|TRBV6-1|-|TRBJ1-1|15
CASSEPGILNTEAFF
TGTGCCAGCAGTGAACCGGGGATATTGAACACTGAAGCTTTCTTT
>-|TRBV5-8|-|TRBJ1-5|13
CASRRRGDQPQHF
TGTGCCAGCAGGCGCCGGGGTGATCAGCCCCAGCATTTT
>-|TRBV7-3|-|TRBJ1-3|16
CASSPYLDRYKNTIYF
TGTGCCAGCAGCCCCTACCTTGACAGGTACAAGAACACCATATATTTT
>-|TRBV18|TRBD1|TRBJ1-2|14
CASSPRDRIYGYTF
TGTGCCAGCTCACCCCGGGACAGGATCTATGGCTACACCTTC
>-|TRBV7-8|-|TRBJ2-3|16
CASSPVSGGGPDTQYF
TGTGCCAGCAGCCCTGTATCCGGGGGTGGCCCAGATACGCAGTATTTT
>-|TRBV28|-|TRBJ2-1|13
CASRYTGNNEQFF
TGTGCCAGCAGGTATACAGGGAACAATGAGCAGTTCTTC
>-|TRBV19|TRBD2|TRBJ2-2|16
CASSLTSGILTGELFF
TGTGCCAGTAGTCTGACTAGCGGGATTCTCACCGGGGAGCTGTTTTTT
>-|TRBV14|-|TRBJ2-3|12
CASSQVVGTQYF
TGTGCCAGCAGCCAAGTGGTCGGTACGCAGTATTTT
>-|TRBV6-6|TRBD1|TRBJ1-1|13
CASRATGPTEAFF
TGTGCCAGCAGGGCGACAGGGCCCACTGAAGCTTTCTTT
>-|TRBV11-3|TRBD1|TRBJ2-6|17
CASSIGQGISGANVLTF
TGTGCCAGCAGCATCGGACAGGGGATTTCTGGGGCCAACGTCCTGACTTTC
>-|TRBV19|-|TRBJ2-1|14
CASSPGSSYNEQFF
TGTGCCAGTAGTCCCGGGAGCTCCTACAATGAGCAGTTCTTC
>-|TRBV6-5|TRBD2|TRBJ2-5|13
CASSYSQRGTQYF
TGTGCCAGCAGTTACTCCCAGCGGGGGACCCAGTACTTC
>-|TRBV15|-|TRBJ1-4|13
CATSRDTTGRLFF
TGTGCCACCAGCAGAGATACTACAGGGAGACTGTTTTTT